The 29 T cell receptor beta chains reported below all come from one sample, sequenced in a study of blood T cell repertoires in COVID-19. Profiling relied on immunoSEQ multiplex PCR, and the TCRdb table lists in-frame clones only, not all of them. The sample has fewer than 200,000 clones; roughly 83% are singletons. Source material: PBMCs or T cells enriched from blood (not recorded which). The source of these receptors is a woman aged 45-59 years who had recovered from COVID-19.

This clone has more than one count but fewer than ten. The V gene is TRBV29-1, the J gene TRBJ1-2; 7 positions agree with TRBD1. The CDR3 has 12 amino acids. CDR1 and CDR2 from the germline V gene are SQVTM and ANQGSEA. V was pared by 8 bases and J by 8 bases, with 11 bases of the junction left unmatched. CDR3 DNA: TGCAGCTGCCCAGTAGGGGGCTTGGGCTACACCTTC. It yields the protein CSCPVGGLGYTF.

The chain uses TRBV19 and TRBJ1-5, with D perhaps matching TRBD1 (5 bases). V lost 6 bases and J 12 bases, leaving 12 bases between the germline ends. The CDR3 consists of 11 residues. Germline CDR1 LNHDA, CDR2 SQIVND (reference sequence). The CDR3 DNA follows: TGTGCCAGTAGCCTTGGGGGGGGCCAGCATTTT. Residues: CASSLGGGQHF.

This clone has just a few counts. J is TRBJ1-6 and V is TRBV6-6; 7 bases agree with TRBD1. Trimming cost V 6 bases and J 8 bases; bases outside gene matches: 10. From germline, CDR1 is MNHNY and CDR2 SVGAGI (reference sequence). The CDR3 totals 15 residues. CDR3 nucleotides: TGTGCCAGCAGGAAGGGGGCAGGACTCTATTCACCCCTCCACTTT. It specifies CASRKGAGLYSPLHF.

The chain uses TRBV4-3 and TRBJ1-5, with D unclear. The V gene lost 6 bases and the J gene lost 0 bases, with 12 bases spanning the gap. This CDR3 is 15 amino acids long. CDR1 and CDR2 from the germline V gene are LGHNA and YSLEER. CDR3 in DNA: TGCGCCAGCAGGATCGGGGTAAATAGCAATCAGCCCCAGCATTTT. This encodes CASRIGVNSNQPQHF.

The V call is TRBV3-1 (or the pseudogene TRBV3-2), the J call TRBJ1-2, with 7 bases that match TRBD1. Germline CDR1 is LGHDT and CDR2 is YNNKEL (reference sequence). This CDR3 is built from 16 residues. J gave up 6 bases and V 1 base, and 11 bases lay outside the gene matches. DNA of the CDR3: TGTGCCAGCAGCCAAGGTTTACAGGGGTTATTGAATGGCTACACCTTC. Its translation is CASSQGLQGLLNGYTF.

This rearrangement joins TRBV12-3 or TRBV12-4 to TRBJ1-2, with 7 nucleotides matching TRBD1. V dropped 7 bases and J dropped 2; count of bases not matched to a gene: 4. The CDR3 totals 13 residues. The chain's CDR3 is CASTLGGNYGYTF. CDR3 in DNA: TGTGCCAGCACCTTAGGGGGCAACTATGGCTACACCTTC.

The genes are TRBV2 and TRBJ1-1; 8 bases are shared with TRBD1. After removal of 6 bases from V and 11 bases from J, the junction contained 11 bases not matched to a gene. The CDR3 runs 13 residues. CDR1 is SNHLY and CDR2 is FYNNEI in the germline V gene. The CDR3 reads CASSIAGGGEAFF. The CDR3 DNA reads TGTGCCAGCAGCATCGCAGGGGGCGGTGAGGCTTTCTTT.

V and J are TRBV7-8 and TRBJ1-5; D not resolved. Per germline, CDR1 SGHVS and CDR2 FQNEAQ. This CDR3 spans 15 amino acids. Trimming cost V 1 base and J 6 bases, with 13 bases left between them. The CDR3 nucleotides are TGTGCCAGCAGCTTAGTAGCCGGGTTGGGTCAGCCCCAGCATTTT. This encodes CASSLVAGLGQPQHF.

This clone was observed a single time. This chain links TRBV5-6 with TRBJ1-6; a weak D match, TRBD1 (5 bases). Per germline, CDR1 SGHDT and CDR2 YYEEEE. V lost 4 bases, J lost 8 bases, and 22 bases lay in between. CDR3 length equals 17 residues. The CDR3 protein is CASSPTLGGTLHSPLHF. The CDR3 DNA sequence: TGTGCCAGCAGCCCTACTTTGGGGGGGACCCTCCATTCACCCCTCCACTTT.

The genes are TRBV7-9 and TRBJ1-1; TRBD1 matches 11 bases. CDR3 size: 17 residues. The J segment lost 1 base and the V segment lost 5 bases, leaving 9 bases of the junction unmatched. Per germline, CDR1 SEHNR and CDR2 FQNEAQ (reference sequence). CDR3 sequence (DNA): TGTGCCAGCAGCCCAGTTTCGGGGACAGGGGGGAACACTGAAGCTTTCTTT. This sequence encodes CASSPVSGTGGNTEAFF.

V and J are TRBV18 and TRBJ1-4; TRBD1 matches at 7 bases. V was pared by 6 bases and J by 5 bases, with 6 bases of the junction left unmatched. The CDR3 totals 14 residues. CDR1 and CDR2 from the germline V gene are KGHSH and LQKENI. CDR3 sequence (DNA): TGTGCCAGCTCCCAAGACAGGGCGAATGAAAAACTGTTTTTT. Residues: CASSQDRANEKLFF.

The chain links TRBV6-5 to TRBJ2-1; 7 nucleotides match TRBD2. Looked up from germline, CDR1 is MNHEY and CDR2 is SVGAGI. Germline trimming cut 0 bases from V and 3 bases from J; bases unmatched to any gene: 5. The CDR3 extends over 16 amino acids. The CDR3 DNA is TGTGCCAGCAGTTACTCTCGACGGGGGGTCTACAATGAGCAGTTCTTC. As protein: CASSYSRRGVYNEQFF.

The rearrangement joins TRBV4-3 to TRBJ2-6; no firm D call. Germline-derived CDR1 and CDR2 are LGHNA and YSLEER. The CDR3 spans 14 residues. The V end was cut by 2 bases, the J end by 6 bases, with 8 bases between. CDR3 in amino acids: CASSQYRLANVLTF. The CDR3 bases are TGCGCCAGCAGCCAATATCGTCTGGCCAACGTCCTGACTTTC.

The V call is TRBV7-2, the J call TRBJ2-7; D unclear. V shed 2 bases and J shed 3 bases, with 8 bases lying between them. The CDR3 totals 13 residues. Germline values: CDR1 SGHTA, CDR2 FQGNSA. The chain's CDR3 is CASSLLASYEQYV. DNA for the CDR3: TGTGCCAGCAGCTTATTGGCTAGCTACGAGCAGTACGTC.

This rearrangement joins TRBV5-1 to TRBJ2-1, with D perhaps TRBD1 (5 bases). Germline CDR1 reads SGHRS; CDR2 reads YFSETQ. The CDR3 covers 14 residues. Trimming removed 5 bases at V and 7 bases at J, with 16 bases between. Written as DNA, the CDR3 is TGCGCCAGCAGGGGTCAGGGTTTCGCGAATGAGCAGTTCTTC. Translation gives CASRGQGFANEQFF. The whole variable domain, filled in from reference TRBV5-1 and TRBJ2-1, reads KAGVTQTPRYLIKTRGQQVTLSCSPISGHRSVSWYQQTPGQGLQFLFEYFSETQRNKGNFPGRFSGRQFSNSRSEMNVSTLELGDSALYLCASRGQGFANEQFFGPGTRLTVL.

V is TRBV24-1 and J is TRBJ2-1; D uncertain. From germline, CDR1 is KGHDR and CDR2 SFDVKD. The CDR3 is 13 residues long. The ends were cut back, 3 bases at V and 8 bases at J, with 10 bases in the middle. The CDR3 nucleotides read TGTGCCACCAGTGATACCGGTAATTATGAGCAGTTCTTC. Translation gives CATSDTGNYEQFF.

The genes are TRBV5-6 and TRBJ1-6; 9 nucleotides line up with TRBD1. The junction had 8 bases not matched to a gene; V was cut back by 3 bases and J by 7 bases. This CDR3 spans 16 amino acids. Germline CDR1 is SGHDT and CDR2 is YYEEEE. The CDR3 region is CASSSYRTGENSPLHF. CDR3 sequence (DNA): TGTGCCAGCAGCTCTTACCGGACAGGGGAGAATTCACCCCTCCACTTT.

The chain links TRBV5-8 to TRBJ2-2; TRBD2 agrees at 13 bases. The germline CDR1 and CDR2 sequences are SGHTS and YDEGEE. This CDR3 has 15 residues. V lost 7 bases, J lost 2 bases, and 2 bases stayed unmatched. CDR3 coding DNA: TGTGCCAGCGGGGGACTAGCGGGAAACACCGGGGAGCTGTTTTTT. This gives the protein CASGGLAGNTGELFF.

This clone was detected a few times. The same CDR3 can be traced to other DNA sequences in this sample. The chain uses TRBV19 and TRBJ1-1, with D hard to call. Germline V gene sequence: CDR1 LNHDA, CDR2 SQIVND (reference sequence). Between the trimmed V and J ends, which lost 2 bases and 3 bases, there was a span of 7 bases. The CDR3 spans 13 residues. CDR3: CASSIRTDTEAFF. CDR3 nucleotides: TGTGCCAGTAGTATACGAACGGACACTGAAGCTTTCTTT.

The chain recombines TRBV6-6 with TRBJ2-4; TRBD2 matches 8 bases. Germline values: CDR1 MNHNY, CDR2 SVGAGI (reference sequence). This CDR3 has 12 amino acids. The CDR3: CGTGGPLNIQYF. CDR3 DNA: TGTGGGACGGGAGGGCCCCTGAACATTCAGTACTTC.

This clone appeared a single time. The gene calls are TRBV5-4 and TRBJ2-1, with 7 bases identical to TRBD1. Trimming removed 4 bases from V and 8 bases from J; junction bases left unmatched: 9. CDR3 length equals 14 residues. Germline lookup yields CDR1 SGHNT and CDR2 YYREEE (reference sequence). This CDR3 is CASSSPGTGDEQFF. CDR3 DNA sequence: TGTGCCAGCAGCAGTCCGGGAACAGGGGATGAGCAGTTCTTC.

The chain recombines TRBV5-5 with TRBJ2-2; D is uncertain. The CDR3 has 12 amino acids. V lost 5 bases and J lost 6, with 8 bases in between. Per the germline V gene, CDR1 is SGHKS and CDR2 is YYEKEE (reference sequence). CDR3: CASSKLAGELFF. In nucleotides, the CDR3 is TGTGCCAGCAGTAAGCTAGCCGGGGAGCTGTTTTTT.

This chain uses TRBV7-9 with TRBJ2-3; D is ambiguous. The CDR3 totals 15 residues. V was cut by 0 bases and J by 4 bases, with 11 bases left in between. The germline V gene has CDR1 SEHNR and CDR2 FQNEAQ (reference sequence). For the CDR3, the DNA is TGTGCCAGCAGCTTAGCTAGTTCGGTCGCAGATACGCAGTATTTT. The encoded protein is CASSLASSVADTQYF.

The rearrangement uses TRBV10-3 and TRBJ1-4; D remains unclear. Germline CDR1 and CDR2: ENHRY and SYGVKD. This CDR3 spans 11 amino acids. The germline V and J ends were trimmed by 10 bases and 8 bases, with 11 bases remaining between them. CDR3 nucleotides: TGTGCCACCAAGACCGGGGAAAAACTGTTTTTT. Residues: CATKTGEKLFF.

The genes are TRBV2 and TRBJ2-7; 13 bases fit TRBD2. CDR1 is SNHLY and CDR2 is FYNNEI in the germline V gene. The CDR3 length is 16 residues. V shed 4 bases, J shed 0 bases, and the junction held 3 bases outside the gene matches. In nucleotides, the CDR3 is TGTGCCAGCAGTGGGGGGACTAGCGGGGACTCCTACGAGCAGTACGTC. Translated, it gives CASSGGTSGDSYEQYV.

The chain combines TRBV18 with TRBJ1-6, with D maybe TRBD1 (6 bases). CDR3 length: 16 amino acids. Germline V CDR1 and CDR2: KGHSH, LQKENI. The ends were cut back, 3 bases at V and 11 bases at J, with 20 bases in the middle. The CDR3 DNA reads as TGTGCCAGCTCACCTGGGCAGGGGTTGTCGGACACACCCCTCCACTTT. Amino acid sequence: CASSPGQGLSDTPLHF.

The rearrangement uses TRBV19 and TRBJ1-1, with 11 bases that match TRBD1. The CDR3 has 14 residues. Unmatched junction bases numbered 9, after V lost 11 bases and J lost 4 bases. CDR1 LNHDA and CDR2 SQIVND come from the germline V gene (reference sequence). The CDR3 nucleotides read TGTGCCGCTTCGGACAGGGGGCGGGGCACTGAAGCTTTCTTT. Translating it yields CAASDRGRGTEAFF.

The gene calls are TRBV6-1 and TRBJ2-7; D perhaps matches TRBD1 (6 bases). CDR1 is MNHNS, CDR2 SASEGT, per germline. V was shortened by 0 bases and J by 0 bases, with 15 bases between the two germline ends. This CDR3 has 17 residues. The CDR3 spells CASSEARQVPSSYEQYV. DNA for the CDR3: TGTGCCAGCAGTGAAGCCCGACAGGTCCCCAGCTCCTACGAGCAGTACGTC.

This chain's CDR3 is CASSQDRSSGYYQETQYF. CDR3 sequence (DNA): TGCGCCAGCAGCCAAGATCGGTCTAGCGGCTACTACCAAGAGACCCAGTACTTC. The chain has TRBV4-3 and TRBJ2-5, with 7 bases fitting TRBD2. The V gene's germline CDR1 is LGHNA and CDR2 YSLEER. V was pared by 0 bases and J by 0 bases, with 10 bases of the junction left unmatched. There are 18 residues in the CDR3.